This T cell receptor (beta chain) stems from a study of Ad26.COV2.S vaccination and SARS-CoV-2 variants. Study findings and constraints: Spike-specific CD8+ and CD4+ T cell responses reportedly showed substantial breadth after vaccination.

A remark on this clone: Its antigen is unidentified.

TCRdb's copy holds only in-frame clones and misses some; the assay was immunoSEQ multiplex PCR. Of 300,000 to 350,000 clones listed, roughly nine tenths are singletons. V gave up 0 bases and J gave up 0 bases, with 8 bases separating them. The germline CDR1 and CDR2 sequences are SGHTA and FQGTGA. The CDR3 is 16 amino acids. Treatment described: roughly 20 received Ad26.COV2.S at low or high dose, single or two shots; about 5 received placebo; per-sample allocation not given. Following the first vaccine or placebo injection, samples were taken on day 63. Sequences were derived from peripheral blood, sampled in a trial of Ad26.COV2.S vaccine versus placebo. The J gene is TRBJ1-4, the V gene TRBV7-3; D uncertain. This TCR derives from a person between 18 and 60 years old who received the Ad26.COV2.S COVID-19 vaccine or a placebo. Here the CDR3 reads CASSLTGSSTNEKLFF. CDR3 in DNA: TGTGCCAGCAGCTTAACAGGGAGTTCAACTAATGAAAAACTGTTTTTT.